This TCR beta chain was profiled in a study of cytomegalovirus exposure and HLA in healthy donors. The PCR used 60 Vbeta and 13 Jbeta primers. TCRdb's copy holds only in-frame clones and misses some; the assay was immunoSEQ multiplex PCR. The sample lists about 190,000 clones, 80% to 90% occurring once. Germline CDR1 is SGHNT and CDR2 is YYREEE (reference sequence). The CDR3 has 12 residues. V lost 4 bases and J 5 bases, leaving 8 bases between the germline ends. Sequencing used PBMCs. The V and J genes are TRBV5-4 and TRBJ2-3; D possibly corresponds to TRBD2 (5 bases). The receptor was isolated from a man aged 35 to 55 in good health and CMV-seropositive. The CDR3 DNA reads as TGTGCCAGCAGCCTACGGGGAGATACGCAGTATTTT. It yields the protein CASSLRGDTQYF.